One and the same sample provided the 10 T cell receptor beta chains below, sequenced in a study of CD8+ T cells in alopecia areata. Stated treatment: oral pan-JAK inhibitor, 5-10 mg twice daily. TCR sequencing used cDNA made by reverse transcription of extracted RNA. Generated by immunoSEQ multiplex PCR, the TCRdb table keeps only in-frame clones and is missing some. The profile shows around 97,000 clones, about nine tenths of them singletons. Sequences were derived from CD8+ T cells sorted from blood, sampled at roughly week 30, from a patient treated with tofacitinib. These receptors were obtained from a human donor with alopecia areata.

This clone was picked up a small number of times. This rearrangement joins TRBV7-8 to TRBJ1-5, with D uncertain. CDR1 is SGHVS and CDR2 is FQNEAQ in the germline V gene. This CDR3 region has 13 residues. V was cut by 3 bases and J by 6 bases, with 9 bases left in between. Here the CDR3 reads CASSLSPAQPQHF. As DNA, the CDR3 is TGTGCCAGCAGCTTGAGCCCGGCTCAGCCCCAGCATTTT.

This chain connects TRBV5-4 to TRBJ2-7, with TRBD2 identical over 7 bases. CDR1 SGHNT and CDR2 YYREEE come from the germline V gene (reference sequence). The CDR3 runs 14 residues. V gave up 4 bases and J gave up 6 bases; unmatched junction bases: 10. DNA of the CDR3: TGTGCCAGCAGCCCTCCGGGAGGAAGCGGCGAGCAGTACTTC. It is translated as CASSPPGGSGEQYF.

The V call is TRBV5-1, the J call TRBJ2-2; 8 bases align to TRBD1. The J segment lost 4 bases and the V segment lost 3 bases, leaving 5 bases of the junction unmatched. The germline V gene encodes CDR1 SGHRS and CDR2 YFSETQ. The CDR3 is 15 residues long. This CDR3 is CASSWSGQGTGELFF. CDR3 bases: TGCGCCAGCAGCTGGTCAGGACAGGGCACCGGGGAGCTGTTTTTT.

CDR3 DNA: TGTGCCAGCAGCCCTATACCGGGACAATCAGAGACCCAGTACTTC. Translated: CASSPIPGQSETQYF. The rearrangement links TRBV7-6 to TRBJ2-5, with a tentative D call TRBD1 (6 bases). Germline-derived CDR1 and CDR2 are SGHVS and FNYEAQ. V gave up 5 bases and J gave up 4 bases, with 17 bases separating them. This CDR3 contains 15 residues.

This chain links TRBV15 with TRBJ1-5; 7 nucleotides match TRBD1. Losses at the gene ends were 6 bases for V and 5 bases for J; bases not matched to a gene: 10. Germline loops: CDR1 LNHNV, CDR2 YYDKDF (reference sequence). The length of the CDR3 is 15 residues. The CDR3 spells CATSQNRQGDQPQHF. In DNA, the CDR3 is TGTGCCACCAGTCAAAATCGACAGGGCGATCAGCCCCAGCATTTT. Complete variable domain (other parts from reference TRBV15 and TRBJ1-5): DAMVIQNPRYQVTQFGKPVTLSCSQTLNHNVMYWYQQKSSQAPKLLFHYYDKDFNNEADTPDNFQSRRPNTSFCFLDIRSPGLGDTAMYLCATSQNRQGDQPQHFGDGTRLSIL.

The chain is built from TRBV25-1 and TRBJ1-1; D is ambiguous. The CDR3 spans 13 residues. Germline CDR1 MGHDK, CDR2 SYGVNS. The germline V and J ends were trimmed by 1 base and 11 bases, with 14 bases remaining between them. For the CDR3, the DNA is TGTGCCAGCAGTGAATTCCAAGCAGGCGGCGCTTTCTTT. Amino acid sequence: CASSEFQAGGAFF. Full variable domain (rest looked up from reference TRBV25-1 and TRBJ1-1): EADIYQTPRYLVIGTGKKITLECSQTMGHDKMYWYQQDPGMELHLIHYSYGVNSTEKGDLSSESTVSRIRTEHFPLTLESARPSHTSQYLCASSEFQAGGAFFGQGTRLTVV.

CDR3 nucleotides: TGTGCCAGCAGTTACTCGAGTCTGGCCTCAGGAACTTTCTTT. This sequence encodes CASSYSSLASGTFF. The chain carries TRBV6-6 and TRBJ1-1; D gene unclear. CDR3 length: 14 residues. V was cut by 0 bases and J by 12 bases, with 17 bases left in between. CDR1 is MNHNY, CDR2 SVGAGI, per germline (reference sequence).

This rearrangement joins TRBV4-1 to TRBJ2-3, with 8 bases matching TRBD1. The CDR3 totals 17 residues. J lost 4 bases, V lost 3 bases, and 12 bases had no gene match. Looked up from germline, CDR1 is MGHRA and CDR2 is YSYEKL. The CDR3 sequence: CASSHTDGTGLSDTQYF. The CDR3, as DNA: TGCGCCAGCAGCCATACCGACGGGACAGGTCTTTCAGATACGCAGTATTTT.

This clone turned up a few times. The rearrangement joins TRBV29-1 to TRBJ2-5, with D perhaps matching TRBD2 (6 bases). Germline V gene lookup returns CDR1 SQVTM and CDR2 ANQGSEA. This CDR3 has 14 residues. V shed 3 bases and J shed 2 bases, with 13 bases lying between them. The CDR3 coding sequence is TGCAGCGTTGATCAGCCGGACTATCAAGAGACCCAGTACTTC. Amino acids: CSVDQPDYQETQYF.

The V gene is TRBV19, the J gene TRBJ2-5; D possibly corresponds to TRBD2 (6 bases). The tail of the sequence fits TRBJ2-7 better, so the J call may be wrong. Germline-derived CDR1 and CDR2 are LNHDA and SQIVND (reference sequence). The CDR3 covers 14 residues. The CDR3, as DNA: TGTGCCAGTAGTCCCGCCGTGGGAGGTTACGAGCAGTACTTC. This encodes CASSPAVGGYEQYF.